A single sample is the source of the 2 T cell receptor beta chains below, sequenced in a study of blood T cell repertoires in COVID-19. Generated by immunoSEQ multiplex PCR, the TCRdb table keeps only in-frame clones and is missing some. The table has 70,000 to 80,000 clones, 75% to 95% seen once; the top ten hold approximately 4.8%. What was sequenced was peripheral blood. The receptors originated from a woman aged 55 to 70 with active COVID-19.

This chain joins TRBV4-2 and TRBJ1-4, with unresolved D. The germline V and J ends were trimmed by 1 base and 4 bases, with 10 bases remaining between them. The CDR3 runs to 15 residues. Germline values: CDR1 LGHNA, CDR2 YNFKEQ. The CDR3 reads CASSQGHGDNEKLFF. The CDR3 coding sequence is TGTGCCAGCAGCCAAGGGCACGGGGATAATGAAAAACTGTTTTTT.

The chain couples TRBV7-2 to TRBJ1-6; D gene unclear. The CDR3 is 14 amino acids. CDR1 is SGHTA and CDR2 is FQGNSA in the germline V gene. V lost 7 bases and J 11 bases, leaving 18 bases between the germline ends. The CDR3 loop reads CASTSLGANAPLHF. The DNA for the CDR3 is TGTGCCAGCACCTCGCTCGGAGCCAATGCACCCCTCCACTTT.